This TCR beta chain was sequenced in a study of long-term antiretroviral therapy in people with HIV. Version v3.0 of the immunoSEQ assay was performed at survey level. Data came from immunoSEQ multiplex PCR; TCRdb stores just in-frame clones and leaves some out. The sample has fewer than 35,000 clones, about three quarters seen once. CDR1 is MNHEY and CDR2 is SMNVEV in the germline V gene (reference sequence). This CDR3 is built from 13 residues. V lost 6 bases and J 7 bases, leaving 15 bases between the germline ends. This clonotype was sampled from a woman between 50 and 59 years old with HIV. Sample: unsorted PBMCs, taken 2 years after starting antiretroviral therapy. The V call is TRBV27, the J call TRBJ1-2; tentatively, D is TRBD1 (5 bases). For the CDR3, the DNA is TGTGCCAGCAGGTCGGGGGGTTCAAGTGGCTACACCTTC. Translated, it gives CASRSGGSSGYTF.